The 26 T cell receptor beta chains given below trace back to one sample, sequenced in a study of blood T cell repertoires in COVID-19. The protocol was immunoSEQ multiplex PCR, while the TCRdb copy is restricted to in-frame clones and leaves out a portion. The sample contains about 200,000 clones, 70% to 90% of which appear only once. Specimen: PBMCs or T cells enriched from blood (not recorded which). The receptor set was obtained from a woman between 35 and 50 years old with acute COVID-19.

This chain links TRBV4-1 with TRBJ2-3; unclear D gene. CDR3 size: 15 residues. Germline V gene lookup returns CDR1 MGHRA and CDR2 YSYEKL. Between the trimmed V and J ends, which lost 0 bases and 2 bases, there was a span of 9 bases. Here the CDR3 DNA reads TGCGCCAGCAGCCAAGAGTTAAGCCCCACAGATACGCAGTATTTT. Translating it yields CASSQELSPTDTQYF.

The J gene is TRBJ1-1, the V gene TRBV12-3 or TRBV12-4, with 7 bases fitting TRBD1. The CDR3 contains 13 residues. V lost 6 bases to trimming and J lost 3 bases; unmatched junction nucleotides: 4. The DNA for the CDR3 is TGTGCCAGCAGCCTGGACAGGTACACTGAAGCTTTCTTT. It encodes CASSLDRYTEAFF.

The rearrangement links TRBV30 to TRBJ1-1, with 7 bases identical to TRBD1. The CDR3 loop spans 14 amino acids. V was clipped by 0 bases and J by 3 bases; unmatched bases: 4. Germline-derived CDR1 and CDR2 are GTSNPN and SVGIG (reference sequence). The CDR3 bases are TGTGCCTGGAGTGTACAGGGGAGTCACACTGAAGCTTTCTTT. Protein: CAWSVQGSHTEAFF.

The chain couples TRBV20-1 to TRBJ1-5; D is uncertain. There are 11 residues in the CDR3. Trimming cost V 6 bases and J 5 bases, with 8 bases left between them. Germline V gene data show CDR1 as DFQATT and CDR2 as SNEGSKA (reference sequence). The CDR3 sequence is CSAARDQPQHF. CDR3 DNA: TGCAGTGCCGCCCGCGATCAGCCCCAGCATTTT.

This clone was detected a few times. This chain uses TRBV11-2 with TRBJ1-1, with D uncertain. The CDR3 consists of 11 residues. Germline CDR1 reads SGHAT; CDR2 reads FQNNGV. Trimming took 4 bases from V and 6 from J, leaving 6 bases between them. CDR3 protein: CASSSSAEAFF. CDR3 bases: TGTGCCAGCAGCTCCTCAGCTGAAGCTTTCTTT.

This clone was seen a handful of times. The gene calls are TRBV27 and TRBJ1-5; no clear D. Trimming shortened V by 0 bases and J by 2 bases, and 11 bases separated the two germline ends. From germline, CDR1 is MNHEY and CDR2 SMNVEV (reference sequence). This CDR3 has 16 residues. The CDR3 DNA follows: TGTGCCAGCAGTTTATCGATCCAGTATGGCAATCAGCCCCAGCATTTT. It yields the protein CASSLSIQYGNQPQHF.

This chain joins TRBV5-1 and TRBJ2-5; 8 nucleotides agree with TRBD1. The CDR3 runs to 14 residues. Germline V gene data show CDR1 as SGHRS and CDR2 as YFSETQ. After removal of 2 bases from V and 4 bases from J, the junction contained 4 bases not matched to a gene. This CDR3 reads CASSLGRGLETQYF. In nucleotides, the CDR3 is TGCGCCAGCAGCTTAGGCAGGGGGCTAGAGACCCAGTACTTC.

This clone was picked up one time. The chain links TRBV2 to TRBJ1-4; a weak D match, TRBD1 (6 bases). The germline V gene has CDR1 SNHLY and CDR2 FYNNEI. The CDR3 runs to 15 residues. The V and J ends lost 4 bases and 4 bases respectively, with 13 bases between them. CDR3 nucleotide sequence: TGTGCCAGCAGTGCCGGGACACCAGTTAATGAAAAACTGTTTTTT. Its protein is CASSAGTPVNEKLFF.

The CDR3 protein is CASSLAGQDTGELFF. The CDR3 DNA sequence: TGCGCCAGCAGCTTGGCCGGACAGGACACCGGGGAGCTGTTTTTT. The chain has TRBV5-1 and TRBJ2-2, with 7 bases aligning to TRBD1. This CDR3 region has 15 residues. Germline values: CDR1 SGHRS, CDR2 YFSETQ. Trimming removed 0 bases from V and 3 bases from J; junction bases left unmatched: 2.

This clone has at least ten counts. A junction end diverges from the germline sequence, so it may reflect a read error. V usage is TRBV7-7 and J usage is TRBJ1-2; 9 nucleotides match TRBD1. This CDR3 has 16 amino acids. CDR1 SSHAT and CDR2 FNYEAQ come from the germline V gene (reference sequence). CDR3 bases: TGTGCTAGCAGCGACGGGACAGGGCGGTTACACTATGGCTACACCTTC. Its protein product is CASSDGTGRLHYGYTF.

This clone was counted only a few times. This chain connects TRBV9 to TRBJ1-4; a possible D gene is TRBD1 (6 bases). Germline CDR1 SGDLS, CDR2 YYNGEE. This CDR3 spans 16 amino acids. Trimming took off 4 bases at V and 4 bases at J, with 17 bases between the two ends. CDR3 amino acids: CASSPALQGFNEKLFF. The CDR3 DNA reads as TGTGCCAGCAGCCCCGCCTTACAGGGCTTTAATGAAAAACTGTTTTTT.

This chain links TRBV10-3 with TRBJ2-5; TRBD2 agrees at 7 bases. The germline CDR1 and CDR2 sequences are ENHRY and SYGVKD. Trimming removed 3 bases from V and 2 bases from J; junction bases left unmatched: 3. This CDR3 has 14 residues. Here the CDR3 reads CAISEPAGQETQYF. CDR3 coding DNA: TGTGCCATCAGTGAACCAGCGGGACAAGAGACCCAGTACTTC.

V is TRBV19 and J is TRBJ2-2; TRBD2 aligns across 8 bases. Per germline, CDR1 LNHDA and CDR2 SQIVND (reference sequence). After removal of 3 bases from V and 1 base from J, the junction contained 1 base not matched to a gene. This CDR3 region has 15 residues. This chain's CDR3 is CASSIRGGNTGELFF. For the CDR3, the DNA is TGTGCCAGTAGTATCCGGGGGGGGAACACCGGGGAGCTGTTTTTT.

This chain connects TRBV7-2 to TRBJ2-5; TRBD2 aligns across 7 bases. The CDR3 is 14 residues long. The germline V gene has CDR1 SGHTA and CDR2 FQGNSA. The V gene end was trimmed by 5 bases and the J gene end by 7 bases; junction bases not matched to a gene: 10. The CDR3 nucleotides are TGTGCCAGCAGCACCGGACTAGAAGTGGGGACCCAGTACTTC. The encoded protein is CASSTGLEVGTQYF.

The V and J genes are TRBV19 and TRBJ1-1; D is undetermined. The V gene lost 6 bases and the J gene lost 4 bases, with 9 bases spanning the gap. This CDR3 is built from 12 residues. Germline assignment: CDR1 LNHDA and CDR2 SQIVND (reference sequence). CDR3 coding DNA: TGTGCCAGTAGCTGGGCGGGCACTGAAGCTTTCTTT. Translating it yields CASSWAGTEAFF.

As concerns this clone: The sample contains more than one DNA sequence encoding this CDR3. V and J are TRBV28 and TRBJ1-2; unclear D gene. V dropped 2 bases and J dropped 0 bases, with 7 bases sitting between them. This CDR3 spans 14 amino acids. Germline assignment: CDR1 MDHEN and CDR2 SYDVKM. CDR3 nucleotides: TGTGCCAGCAGTTTACCAACTTCTAACTATGGCTACACCTTC. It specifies CASSLPTSNYGYTF.

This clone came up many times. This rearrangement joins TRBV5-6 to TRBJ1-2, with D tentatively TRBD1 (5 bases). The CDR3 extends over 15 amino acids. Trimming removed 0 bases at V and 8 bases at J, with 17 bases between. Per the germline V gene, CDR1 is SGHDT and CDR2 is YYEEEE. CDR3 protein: CASSLVGRQGLGYTF. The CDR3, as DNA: TGTGCCAGCAGCTTGGTTGGTCGGCAGGGTCTCGGCTACACCTTC.

The CDR3, as DNA: TGTGCCTGGAGTGATGAGACAGAAGCTGAAGCTTTCTTT. This encodes CAWSDETEAEAFF. The rearrangement uses TRBV30 and TRBJ1-1, with D possibly TRBD1 on 5 matching bases. V was shortened by 1 base and J by 6 bases, with 12 bases between the two germline ends. The germline V gene encodes CDR1 GTSNPN and CDR2 SVGIG (reference sequence). The CDR3 spans 13 residues.

The CDR3 DNA reads as TGTGCCAGCATCCGGGTTGGCTACACCTTC. Translating gives CASIRVGYTF. The rearrangement links TRBV2 to TRBJ1-2; D call uncertain. The V end was cut by 7 bases, the J end by 7 bases, with 7 bases between. Germline CDR1 is SNHLY and CDR2 is FYNNEI. This CDR3 has 10 residues.

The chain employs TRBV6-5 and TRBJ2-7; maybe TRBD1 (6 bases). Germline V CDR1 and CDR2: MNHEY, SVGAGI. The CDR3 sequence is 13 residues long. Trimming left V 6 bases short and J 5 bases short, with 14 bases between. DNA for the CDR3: TGTGCCAGCAGCTCAACAGGGTACGACGAGCAGTACTTC. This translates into CASSSTGYDEQYF.

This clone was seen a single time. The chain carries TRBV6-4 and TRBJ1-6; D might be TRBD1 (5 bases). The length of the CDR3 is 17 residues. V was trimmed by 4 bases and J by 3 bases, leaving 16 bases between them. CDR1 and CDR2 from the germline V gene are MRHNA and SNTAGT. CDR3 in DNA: TGTGCCAGCAGTGCCAACCCAGGCGGGGGCTATAATTCACCCCTCCACTTT. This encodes CASSANPGGGYNSPLHF.

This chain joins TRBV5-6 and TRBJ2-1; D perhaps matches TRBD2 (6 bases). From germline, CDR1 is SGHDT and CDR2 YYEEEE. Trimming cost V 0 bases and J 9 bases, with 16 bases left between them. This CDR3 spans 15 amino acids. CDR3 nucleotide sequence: TGTGCCAGCAGCTTGGGGACTATTGCTGGGGGTGAGCAGTTCTTC. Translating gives CASSLGTIAGGEQFF.

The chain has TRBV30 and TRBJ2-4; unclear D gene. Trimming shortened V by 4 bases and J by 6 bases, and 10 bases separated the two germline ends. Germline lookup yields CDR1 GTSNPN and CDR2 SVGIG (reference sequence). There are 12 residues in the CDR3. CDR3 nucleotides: TGTGCCTGGACCCCATCCGGAAACATTCAGTACTTC. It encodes CAWTPSGNIQYF.

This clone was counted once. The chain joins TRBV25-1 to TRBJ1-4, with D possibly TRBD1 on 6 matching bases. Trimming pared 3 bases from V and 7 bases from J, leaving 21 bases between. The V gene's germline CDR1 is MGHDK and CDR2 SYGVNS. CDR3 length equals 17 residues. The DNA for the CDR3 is TGTGCCAGCAGTGATCCCACCCTTGGGGGCTTCGGTGAAAAACTGTTTTTT. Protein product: CASSDPTLGGFGEKLFF. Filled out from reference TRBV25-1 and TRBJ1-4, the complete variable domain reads EADIYQTPRYLVIGTGKKITLECSQTMGHDKMYWYQQDPGMELHLIHYSYGVNSTEKGDLSSESTVSRIRTEHFPLTLESARPSHTSQYLCASSDPTLGGFGEKLFFGSGTQLSVL.

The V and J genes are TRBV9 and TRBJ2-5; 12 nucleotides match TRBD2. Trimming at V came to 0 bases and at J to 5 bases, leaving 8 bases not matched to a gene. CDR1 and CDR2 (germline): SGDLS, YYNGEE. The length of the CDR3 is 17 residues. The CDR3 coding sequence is TGTGCCAGCAGCGTAGACCGGACTAGCGGGATGACTGAGACCCAGTACTTC. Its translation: CASSVDRTSGMTETQYF.

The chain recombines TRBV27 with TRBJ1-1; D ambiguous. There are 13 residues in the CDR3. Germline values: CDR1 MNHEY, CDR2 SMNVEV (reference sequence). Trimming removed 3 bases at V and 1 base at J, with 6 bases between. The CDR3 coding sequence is TGTGCCAGCAGTTTGGCTGAGAACACTGAAGCTTTCTTT. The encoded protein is CASSLAENTEAFF.